The clone carrying this T cell receptor (beta chain) was observed a handful of times. The data were taken from a study of blood T cells in healthy people across ages. The germline V gene has CDR1 SQVTM and CDR2 ANQGSEA. The V segment lost 3 bases and the J segment 3 bases; nucleotides outside the gene matches: 3. The CDR3 has 13 residues. Alongside a J-beta primer mix, a sample-barcoded 5' primer served in a second PCR lasting roughly 7 to 12 cycles. In TCRdb, the 5' RACE reads were re-called with MiXCR into one record per CDR3 protein. The data hold about 800,000 distinct CDR3 sequences, with more than 35% observed a single time.

Sequenced material: blood. The sequence came from an elderly man in good health. V usage is TRBV29-1 and J usage is TRBJ2-5; 8 bases line up with TRBD1. The CDR3 region has the DNA TGCAGCGTTGAGCCAGGGGGCGAAGAGACCCAGTACTTC. It yields the protein CSVEPGGEETQYF.